This T cell receptor beta chain is from a study of cytomegalovirus exposure and HLA in healthy donors. This CDR3 has 13 residues. Germline-derived CDR1 and CDR2 are SNHLY and FYNNEI. V was clipped by 4 bases and J by 11 bases, with 17 bases between them. Study outcomes and limitations: Reports state that TCR beta sequences accurately predicted most subjects' HLA-A and HLA-B alleles.

A multiplex PCR was run with 60 Vbeta primers and 13 Jbeta primers. Assay: immunoSEQ multiplex PCR; the TCRdb copy retains only in-frame clones and omits some. The sample lists about 150,000 clones, 74% seen once, with roughly 2% in the top ten. Donors likely had unrecorded immune exposures despite being nominally healthy when sampled. As concerns this clone: Antigen specificity is unknown.

Sequencing was done on a sample of PBMCs. The chain joins TRBV2 to TRBJ1-1; D is possibly TRBD1 (6 bases). This clonotype was sampled from a man aged 25 to 40 in good health and CMV-seronegative. CDR3 sequence reads: CASSGGGEEVAFF. Here the CDR3 DNA reads TGTGCCAGCAGTGGAGGGGGGGAGGAGGTTGCTTTCTTT.